Below are 30 T cell receptor beta chains sequenced from a single sample in a study of blood T cell repertoires in COVID-19 (dated by TCRdb to about 2020). Receptor amplification or capture employed the immunoSEQ multiplex PCR assay. TCRdb re-hosts the immuneACCESS table, in-frame sequences only. Its copies lack some clones; in the studies checked, an unresolved V gene accounts for under half of them, and the cause for the rest is not known. Recorded for this sample are over 600,000 clones; 85% to 90% of them occurred a single time. Jointly, the top ten make up about 0.26% of the sample. The sample comprised peripheral blood. All receptors come from a woman aged 18-30 years with acute or convalescent COVID-19.

The chain recombines TRBV12-5 with TRBJ1-6; 7 bases are a match to TRBD1. In germline, CDR1 is LGHNT, CDR2 FRNRAP. The CDR3 loop spans 20 amino acids. Trimming took 0 bases from V and 4 from J; bases not matched to a gene: 15. DNA of the CDR3: TGTGCTAGTGGTTTGGTAAAGTTAGCGGCAGGGGGTACATATAATTCACCCCTCCACTTT. It yields the protein CASGLVKLAAGGTYNSPLHF.

The V gene is TRBV6-4, the J gene TRBJ1-2; D is perhaps TRBD1 (6 bases). Trimming took 10 bases from V and 5 from J, leaving 11 bases between them. From germline, CDR1 is MRHNA and CDR2 SNTAGT. This CDR3 is 11 amino acids long. In DNA, the CDR3 is TGTGCCACCTCACAGGGTTATGGCTACACCTTC. It yields the protein CATSQGYGYTF.

A single count supports this clone. V usage is TRBV10-3 and J usage is TRBJ1-2; 10 bases align to TRBD1. CDR3 length equals 15 residues. Germline CDR1 reads ENHRY; CDR2 reads SYGVKD. V gave up 6 bases and J gave up 6 bases; unmatched junction bases: 10. The CDR3 DNA reads TGTGCCATCAGGCCCGGTTCGGGACAGGGGAATGGCTACACCTTC. It translates to CAIRPGSGQGNGYTF.

V is TRBV5-4 and J is TRBJ2-3; unclear D gene. Germline V gene sequence: CDR1 SGHNT, CDR2 YYREEE (reference sequence). The CDR3 extends over 14 amino acids. Trimming pared 4 bases from V and 0 bases from J, leaving 9 bases between. CDR3 bases: TGTGCCAGCAGCCTTAGACTCAGCACAGATACGCAGTATTTT. Translation gives CASSLRLSTDTQYF.

Points on this clone: The sample has other DNA sequences that encode this CDR3 too. J is TRBJ2-7 and V is TRBV18; 7 nucleotides align to TRBD1. V was clipped by 4 bases and J by 5 bases; unmatched bases: 2. The CDR3 consists of 12 residues. Germline V gives CDR1 KGHSH, CDR2 LQKENI. For the CDR3, the DNA is TGTGCCAGCTCACGACAGGGCGACGAGCAGTACTTC. Translated, it gives CASSRQGDEQYF.

The gene calls are TRBV28 and TRBJ1-2; D is ambiguous. The CDR3 sequence is 16 residues long. V was clipped by 8 bases and J by 4 bases, with 23 bases between them. CDR1 and CDR2 from the germline V gene are MDHEN and SYDVKM. The CDR3 spells CASSRTATYPSYGYTF. The CDR3 DNA reads as TGTGCCAGCTCGCGGACTGCGACCTACCCCTCCTATGGCTACACCTTC.

This sequence joins TRBV12-5 and TRBJ1-2; D is perhaps TRBD1 (5 bases). Germline CDR1 reads LGHNT; CDR2 reads FRNRAP. This CDR3 has 17 residues. The germline V and J ends were trimmed by 6 bases and 4 bases, with 24 bases remaining between them. CDR3 in DNA: TGTGCTAGTGGCCTGAAGGGGATGAAGCAACCTGGCTATGGCTACACCTTC. Translation gives CASGLKGMKQPGYGYTF.

The chain combines TRBV28 with TRBJ1-5, with 9 nucleotides matching TRBD1. The V gene's germline CDR1 is MDHEN and CDR2 SYDVKM. With 7 bases clipped from V and 2 bases from J, the junction kept 3 bases outside the gene matches. CDR3 length: 14 amino acids. CDR3 coding DNA: TGTGCCAGCATTCGGACAGGGGGCAATCAGCCCCAGCATTTT. Translating gives CASIRTGGNQPQHF.

This chain links TRBV11-3 with TRBJ2-7, with a possible D match to TRBD1 (6 bases). This CDR3 has 13 amino acids. The ends were cut back, 3 bases at V and 2 bases at J, with 8 bases in the middle. Germline-derived CDR1 and CDR2 are SGHNT and YENEEA. The CDR3 DNA sequence: TGTGCCAGCAGCTTTGGACAGACCTACGAGCAGTACTTC. Translating gives CASSFGQTYEQYF. The full variable domain, completed using reference TRBV11-3 and TRBJ2-7, is EAGVVQSPRYKIIEKKQPVAFWCNPISGHNTLYWYLQNLGQGPELLIRYENEEAVDDSQLPKDRFSAERLKGVDSTLKIQPAELGDSAVYLCASSFGQTYEQYFGPGTRLTVT.

The chain links TRBV4-1 to TRBJ2-5, with D perhaps TRBD2 (5 bases). The length of the CDR3 is 11 residues. V lost 6 bases and J 11 bases, leaving 13 bases between the germline ends. The germline CDR1 and CDR2 sequences are MGHRA and YSYEKL. The CDR3 reads CASRDGGRQYF. In nucleotides, the CDR3 is TGCGCCAGCAGGGATGGCGGGCGACAGTACTTC.

The chain employs TRBV5-8 and TRBJ1-2; 7 nucleotides match TRBD1. J was trimmed by 5 bases and V by 0 bases; bases with no gene match: 13. From germline, CDR1 is SGHTS and CDR2 YDEGEE. This CDR3 has 17 residues. CDR3 protein: CASSLARDSFKGYGYTF. DNA for the CDR3: TGTGCCAGCAGCTTGGCCAGGGACAGCTTCAAAGGATATGGCTACACCTTC.

The rearrangement links TRBV9 to TRBJ1-6, with 9 positions matching TRBD1. V was pared by 0 bases and J by 9 bases, with 7 bases of the junction left unmatched. CDR1 and CDR2 (germline): SGDLS, YYNGEE. The CDR3 loop spans 16 amino acids. CDR3 sequence: CASSVEAGQGLSPLHF. The CDR3 DNA follows: TGTGCCAGCAGCGTAGAGGCCGGACAGGGGCTTTCACCCCTCCACTTT.

The rearrangement joins TRBV9 to TRBJ1-4; no firm D call. Trimming removed 4 bases from V and 6 bases from J, with 10 bases in between. The CDR3 is made up of 13 amino acids. Germline V lookup: CDR1 SGDLS, CDR2 YYNGEE. The CDR3 coding sequence is TGTGCCAGCAGCCCCGAGGAGGATGAAAAACTGTTTTTT. It codes for CASSPEEDEKLFF.

The chain has TRBV9 and TRBJ1-2; the match to TRBD1 covers 10 bases. V lost 4 bases and J lost 1; bases outside the gene matches: 7. The CDR3 spans 16 residues. Germline CDR1 is SGDLS and CDR2 is YYNGEE. CDR3 amino acids: CASSSPGQGLNYGYTF. CDR3 sequence (DNA): TGTGCCAGCAGCTCTCCGGGACAGGGGCTTAACTATGGCTACACCTTC.

The gene calls are TRBV29-1 and TRBJ1-2; D may be TRBD1 (5 bases). The germline gives CDR1 SQVTM, CDR2 ANQGSEA. CDR3 length equals 15 residues. The V and J ends lost 4 bases and 6 bases respectively, with 21 bases between them. In DNA, the CDR3 is TGCAGCGTTGTTTCGAATCCCGGGGGGACCCATGGCTACACCTTC. It yields the protein CSVVSNPGGTHGYTF.

The rearrangement joins TRBV6-5 to TRBJ2-7, with 8 bases that match TRBD1. The germline V gene encodes CDR1 MNHEY and CDR2 SVGAGI. CDR3 size: 13 residues. The junction had 3 bases not matched to a gene; V was cut back by 5 bases and J by 3 bases. The CDR3 DNA follows: TGTGCCAGCAGTAACGGACAGGGCTACGAGCAGTACTTC. Translating gives CASSNGQGYEQYF.

This clone occurred once. The V gene is TRBV6-2 or TRBV6-3, the J gene TRBJ2-2; 8 bases are shared with TRBD2. J gave up 4 bases and V 2 bases, and 12 bases lay outside the gene matches. Germline-derived CDR1 and CDR2 are MNHEY and SVGEGT. This CDR3 has 18 residues. The CDR3 loop reads CASSYQRRGGTGTGELFF. DNA for the CDR3: TGTGCCAGCAGTTACCAGAGACGCGGGGGGACGGGCACCGGGGAGCTGTTTTTT.

Remarks on this clone: The junction departs from the called germline gene at one end, perhaps through a read error. The CDR3, as DNA: TGTGCCATCAGTGATCCGGGACAAGCGAATACCGGGGAGCTGTTTTTT. Amino acid sequence: CAISDPGQANTGELFF. The V and J genes are TRBV10-3 and TRBJ2-2; D is perhaps TRBD1 (6 bases). CDR3 length: 16 amino acids. The V gene's germline CDR1 is ENHRY and CDR2 SYGVKD.

Here the CDR3 reads CASSLSSGSTDTQYF. CDR3 in DNA: TGTGCCAGCAGCCTATCTAGCGGAAGCACAGATACGCAGTATTTT. The chain carries TRBV11-2 and TRBJ2-3, with 7 bases that match TRBD2. CDR1 and CDR2 (germline): SGHAT, FQNNGV. Losses at the gene ends were 5 bases for V and 0 bases for J; bases not matched to a gene: 5. There are 15 residues in the CDR3.

The chain uses TRBV2 and TRBJ2-5; TRBD2 aligns across 14 bases. This CDR3 is 13 amino acids long. The V gene end was trimmed by 8 bases and the J gene end by 7 bases; junction bases not matched to a gene: 3. Germline-derived CDR1 and CDR2 are SNHLY and FYNNEI. The CDR3 sequence is CASGTSGGGTQYF. In DNA, the CDR3 is TGTGCCAGCGGGACTAGCGGGGGTGGGACCCAGTACTTC.

This clone has a single count. V is TRBV19 and J is TRBJ1-1, with D uncertain. Trimming took 10 bases from V and 1 from J, leaving 13 bases between them. CDR1 is LNHDA and CDR2 is SQIVND in the germline V gene (reference sequence). The CDR3 is 13 residues long. The CDR3 bases are TGTGCCATCACAGATGCAGCGAACACTGAAGCTTTCTTT. It translates to CAITDAANTEAFF.

The chain couples TRBV4-3 to TRBJ1-6; 10 bases line up with TRBD1. Germline-derived CDR1 and CDR2 are LGHNA and YSLEER. The CDR3 is 16 amino acids. After removal of 1 base from V and 9 bases from J, the junction contained 6 bases not matched to a gene. CDR3 coding DNA: TGCGCCAGCAGCCAAGTTGGACAGGGGGAGACTTCACCCCTCCACTTT. Amino acids: CASSQVGQGETSPLHF.

The rearrangement uses TRBV11-2 and TRBJ1-2; 10 bases are a match to TRBD1. CDR1 and CDR2 (germline): SGHAT, FQNNGV. This CDR3 has 15 residues. V lost 2 bases to trimming and J lost 7 bases; unmatched junction nucleotides: 7. Here the CDR3 reads CASSLIRDRGFGYTF. The CDR3 DNA follows: TGTGCCAGCAGCTTAATCAGGGACAGGGGTTTTGGCTACACCTTC.

The V and J genes are TRBV6-4 and TRBJ2-2, with D maybe TRBD2 (6 bases). The CDR3 contains 14 residues. Germline CDR1 MRHNA, CDR2 SNTAGT. The V end was cut by 6 bases, the J end by 2 bases, with 10 bases between. The CDR3 DNA sequence: TGTGCCAGCAGCTTCGGGGGAAACACCGGGGAGCTGTTTTTT. Amino acid sequence: CASSFGGNTGELFF.

The chain joins TRBV6-4 to TRBJ1-6, with D perhaps TRBD1 (6 bases). Germline values: CDR1 MRHNA, CDR2 SNTAGT. The CDR3 is made up of 15 amino acids. With 4 bases removed from V and 9 bases from J, the gap between germline ends came to 16 bases. The CDR3 DNA follows: TGTGCCAGCAGTGCCACCGGGACATCCAGTTCACCCCTCCACTTT. It encodes CASSATGTSSSPLHF.

The J gene is TRBJ2-1, the V gene TRBV15, with a possible D match to TRBD2 (6 bases). Germline lookup yields CDR1 LNHNV and CDR2 YYDKDF (reference sequence). V dropped 0 bases and J dropped 6 bases, with 21 bases sitting between them. This CDR3 spans 18 amino acids. CDR3 sequence: CATSRDLAKQRDSNEQFF. CDR3 coding DNA: TGTGCCACCAGCAGAGATTTGGCCAAACAAAGGGACTCCAATGAGCAGTTCTTC.

The chain is built from TRBV20-1 and TRBJ2-1; D is possibly TRBD1 (5 bases). V gave up 1 base and J gave up 10 bases, with 8 bases separating them. Germline V lookup: CDR1 DFQATT, CDR2 SNEGSKA (reference sequence). The CDR3 has 11 residues. The CDR3 nucleotides are TGCAGTGCTAGAGTGTGGACAGAGCAGTTCTTC. This encodes CSARVWTEQFF.

V and J are TRBV6-2 or TRBV6-3 and TRBJ1-5; D ambiguous. Looked up from germline, CDR1 is MNHEY and CDR2 is SVGEGT. This CDR3 is built from 12 residues. Trimming took off 5 bases at V and 12 bases at J, with 14 bases between the two ends. In DNA, the CDR3 is TGTGCCAGCAGTGAGAGGGCTGGGCTCCAGCATTTT. It specifies CASSERAGLQHF.

V usage is TRBV12-5 and J usage is TRBJ1-4, with TRBD1 identical over 10 bases. The germline V gene encodes CDR1 LGHNT and CDR2 FRNRAP. The junction had 7 bases not matched to a gene; V was cut back by 1 base and J by 8 bases. The CDR3 spans 16 residues. The CDR3 is CASGLGPGTGDEKLFF. The CDR3 nucleotides are TGTGCTAGTGGTTTGGGGCCCGGGACAGGGGACGAAAAACTGTTTTTT.

The chain recombines TRBV9 with TRBJ2-7; D is perhaps TRBD2 (6 bases). V was cut by 0 bases and J by 2 bases, with 12 bases left in between. This CDR3 region has 15 residues. Germline V gives CDR1 SGDLS, CDR2 YYNGEE. The CDR3: CASSVEGGSPYEQYF. The CDR3, as DNA: TGTGCCAGCAGCGTAGAAGGAGGGAGCCCCTACGAGCAGTACTTC. The full variable domain, rest sourced from reference TRBV9 and TRBJ2-7, is DSGVTQTPKHLITATGQRVTLRCSPRSGDLSVYWYQQSLDQGLQFLIQYYNGEERAKGNILERFSAQQFPDLHSELNLSSLELGDSALYFCASSVEGGSPYEQYFGPGTRLTVT.